The 22 T cell receptor beta chains below come from one sample, sequenced in a study of patients and donors after allogeneic stem cell transplantation. In TCRdb, the RT-PCR reads were re-called with MiXCR into one record per CDR3 protein. The sample yields 150,000 to 200,000 distinct CDR3 sequences, about 29% seen once. The sequenced material came from blood, either unsorted or a sorted T cell fraction (not recorded which). The receptors stem from a human donor who was either an allogeneic HSCT recipient or a stem cell or donor lymphocyte infusion donor (not recorded which). It is not recorded whose cells these are; they may come from a transplant donor.

The rearrangement uses TRBV20-1 and TRBJ1-1; D perhaps matches TRBD1 (6 bases). This CDR3 region has 12 residues. Germline CDR1 DFQATT, CDR2 SNEGSKA (reference sequence). With 4 bases removed from V and 6 bases from J, the gap between germline ends came to 12 bases. The CDR3 sequence: CSAIPGDAEAFF. The DNA for the CDR3 is TGCAGTGCTATCCCAGGGGACGCTGAAGCTTTCTTT.

This clonotype has just a few counts. The gene calls are TRBV29-1 and TRBJ2-2; D is uncertain. The CDR3 is 12 residues long. Per the germline V gene, CDR1 is SQVTM and CDR2 is ANQGSEA. Deletions cut 1 base from V and 7 bases from J, with 7 bases between. The CDR3 nucleotides read TGCAGCGTTGAAGGTCTGCGCGGGGAGCTGTTTTTT. This encodes CSVEGLRGELFF.

The chain uses TRBV29-1 and TRBJ2-1, with 7 bases lining up with TRBD2. Germline-derived CDR1 and CDR2 are SQVTM and ANQGSEA. This CDR3 comprises 14 residues. Unmatched junction bases numbered 4, after V lost 1 base and J lost 4 bases. This CDR3 reads CSVEALAPYNEQFF. The CDR3 bases are TGCAGCGTTGAAGCACTAGCGCCTTACAATGAGCAGTTCTTC.

Here the CDR3 DNA reads TGTGCCAGCAGGCAACCCGTCGGGGAGCTGTTTTTT. This translates into CASRQPVGELFF. V usage is TRBV6-5 and J usage is TRBJ2-2; D is unresolved. CDR1 and CDR2 (germline): MNHEY, SVGAGI. CDR3 length equals 12 residues. V was pared by 6 bases and J by 7 bases, with 9 bases between.

V usage is TRBV3-1 and J usage is TRBJ1-5; D not certain. The CDR3 spans 15 residues. Trimming stripped 1 base from V and 5 bases from J, with 12 bases between. The germline gives CDR1 LGHDT, CDR2 YNNKEL (reference sequence). CDR3 region: CASSQGFFDHQPQHF. The CDR3 DNA follows: TGTGCCAGCAGCCAAGGGTTTTTCGATCATCAGCCCCAGCATTTT.

This clonotype was seen a few times. The gene calls are TRBV20-1 and TRBJ1-2; D is perhaps TRBD1 (5 bases). In germline, CDR1 is DFQATT, CDR2 SNEGSKA (reference sequence). Trimming removed 1 base from V and 6 bases from J, with 12 bases in between. The length of the CDR3 is 13 residues. The CDR3: CSARGQSSHGYTF. CDR3 nucleotide sequence: TGCAGTGCTAGAGGACAGAGCTCCCATGGCTACACCTTC.

This clonotype has ten or more counts. The V gene is TRBV12-3 or TRBV12-4, the J gene TRBJ1-5, with TRBD1 as a possible D gene (6 bases). CDR3 length: 15 residues. With 5 bases removed from V and 0 bases from J, the gap between germline ends came to 11 bases. CDR3 region: CASSRGAGSNQPQHF. The CDR3 coding sequence is TGTGCCAGCAGTCGGGGGGCAGGTAGCAATCAGCCCCAGCATTTT.

The J gene is TRBJ2-1, the V gene TRBV29-1; D perhaps matches TRBD2 (6 bases). This CDR3 has 16 amino acids. CDR1 and CDR2 (germline): SQVTM, ANQGSEA. V lost 4 bases and J lost 9, with 25 bases in between. CDR3 nucleotide sequence: TGCAGCGTTGGTAGCGCTCCCCCCTTATGGGGAGGTGAGCAGTTCTTC. Translation: CSVGSAPPLWGGEQFF.

The V and J genes are TRBV7-2 and TRBJ2-5; D uncertain. Trimming left V 2 bases short and J 4 bases short, with 5 bases between. This CDR3 contains 12 residues. The germline V gene has CDR1 SGHTA and CDR2 FQGNSA. The CDR3 loop is CASSLFRETQYF. CDR3 nucleotide sequence: TGTGCCAGCAGCTTATTTAGAGAGACCCAGTACTTC.

The chain is built from TRBV7-9 and TRBJ2-6; 9 nucleotides line up with TRBD2. Germline values: CDR1 SEHNR, CDR2 FQNEAQ (reference sequence). J was trimmed by 0 bases and V by 1 base; bases with no gene match: 4. CDR3 size: 18 residues. CDR3 amino acids: CASSLGLAESSGANVLTF. CDR3 DNA: TGTGCCAGCAGCTTAGGACTAGCGGAGAGCTCTGGGGCCAACGTCCTGACTTTC.

This clonotype appeared a few times. The chain couples TRBV28 to TRBJ1-3; no definite D call. Germline values: CDR1 MDHEN, CDR2 SYDVKM. V was shortened by 5 bases and J by 4 bases, with 6 bases between the two germline ends. This CDR3 spans 12 amino acids. The CDR3 DNA sequence: TGTGCCAGCAGTGGGGTGGGAAACACCATATATTTT. As protein: CASSGVGNTIYF.

This clonotype was counted only a few times. V gene TRBV5-4 combines with J gene TRBJ2-1, with 9 bases matching TRBD1. The CDR3 length is 14 residues. The V and J ends lost 4 bases and 4 bases, in that order; junction bases with no gene match: 3. Germline V lookup: CDR1 SGHNT, CDR2 YYREEE (reference sequence). The CDR3 spells CASSKGQGYNEQFF. CDR3 coding DNA: TGTGCCAGCAGCAAGGGACAGGGATACAATGAGCAGTTCTTC.

V usage is TRBV12-3 or TRBV12-4 and J usage is TRBJ2-5; D remains ambiguous. The V gene lost 6 bases and the J gene lost 0 bases, with 11 bases spanning the gap. The CDR3 is 14 amino acids. The DNA of the CDR3 is TGTGCCAGCAGCACCCTTGAGTACCAAGAGACCCAGTACTTC. Translated: CASSTLEYQETQYF.

The chain combines TRBV7-2 with TRBJ1-5, with a tentative D call TRBD1 (5 bases). V was pared by 1 base and J by 7 bases, with 14 bases between. Per germline, CDR1 SGHTA and CDR2 FQGNSA. CDR3 size: 15 residues. CDR3 in DNA: TGTGCCAGCAGCTTAGGCGGGGGGATGGGGCAGCCCCAGCATTTT. Amino acid sequence: CASSLGGGMGQPQHF.

The chain joins TRBV27 to TRBJ2-1; possible D gene TRBD1, 5 bases. V was shortened by 4 bases and J by 7 bases, with 17 bases between the two germline ends. The CDR3 has 15 amino acids. From germline, CDR1 is MNHEY and CDR2 SMNVEV (reference sequence). CDR3 in amino acids: CASSSLDTYPNEQFF. For the CDR3, the DNA is TGTGCCAGCAGTTCATTGGACACCTATCCGAATGAGCAGTTCTTC.

The sample holds a few counts of this clonotype. This chain links TRBV29-1 with TRBJ2-2, with a possible D match to TRBD2 (6 bases). CDR1 and CDR2 from the germline V gene are SQVTM and ANQGSEA. The CDR3 is 12 residues long. Trimming removed 5 bases from V and 5 bases from J, with 9 bases in between. CDR3 coding DNA: TGCAGCGTTCAGGGAGGAACCGGGGAGCTGTTTTTT. It is translated as CSVQGGTGELFF.

This clonotype has ten or more counts. V gene TRBV6-5 combines with J gene TRBJ1-1, with unresolved D. Germline-derived CDR1 and CDR2 are MNHEY and SVGAGI. Between the trimmed V and J ends, which lost 0 bases and 5 bases, there was a span of 7 bases. This CDR3 has 13 residues. DNA of the CDR3: TGTGCCAGCAGTTACTCAGGTGGGACTGAAGCTTTCTTT. Residues: CASSYSGGTEAFF.

This clonotype was detected many times. The chain employs TRBV28 and TRBJ1-6, with 7 bases matching TRBD1. This CDR3 is 15 amino acids long. The germline V gene has CDR1 MDHEN and CDR2 SYDVKM. The ends lost 7 bases at V and 5 bases at J; junction bases unmatched: 8. The CDR3 sequence: CASITRDSHNSPLHF. In DNA, the CDR3 is TGTGCCAGCATCACCCGGGACAGTCATAATTCACCCCTCCACTTT. Combining the CDR3 with reference TRBV28 and TRBJ1-6 gives the whole variable domain DVKVTQSSRYLVKRTGEKVFLECVQDMDHENMFWYRQDPGLGLRLIYFSYDVKMKEKGDIPEGYSVSREKKERFSLILESASTNQTSMYLCASITRDSHNSPLHFGNGTRLTVT.

This clonotype was counted only a few times. The V and J genes are TRBV5-6 and TRBJ2-7, with a tentative D call TRBD2 (5 bases). The CDR3 length is 12 residues. V was clipped by 3 bases and J by 4 bases, with 8 bases between them. CDR1 and CDR2 (germline): SGHDT, YYEEEE. In nucleotides, the CDR3 is TGTGCCAGCAGCTCTAGCTGGTACGAGCAGTACTTC. This sequence encodes CASSSSWYEQYF.

The rearrangement joins TRBV12-3 or TRBV12-4 to TRBJ2-3; 11 bases align to TRBD2. V trimming: 3 bases; J trimming: 2 bases; junction bases outside the gene matches: 10. The CDR3 covers 18 residues. CDR3 nucleotide sequence: TGTGCCAGCAGTTTCCCCGATCTAGCGGGAGGTGACACAGATACGCAGTATTTT. The encoded protein is CASSFPDLAGGDTDTQYF.

V usage is TRBV19 and J usage is TRBJ1-3; D call uncertain. Trimming took 5 bases from V and 3 from J, leaving 11 bases between them. This CDR3 has 14 residues. Germline loops: CDR1 LNHDA, CDR2 SQIVND (reference sequence). CDR3 region: CASSPRNIGNTIYF. CDR3 DNA sequence: TGTGCCAGTAGTCCCCGGAATATTGGAAACACCATATATTTT.

The V and J genes are TRBV29-1 and TRBJ2-7; D remains ambiguous. The CDR3 contains 11 residues. V lost 1 base and J lost 0, with 1 base in between. Germline CDR1 is SQVTM and CDR2 is ANQGSEA. The CDR3 nucleotides are TGCAGCGTTGAAGCCTCCTACGAGCAGTACTTC. This sequence encodes CSVEASYEQYF.